This T cell receptor beta chain was retrieved from a study of blood T cell repertoires in COVID-19 (dated by TCRdb to 2018 to 2020). The study in broad terms: The collaborator samples originated in the United States, Italy and Spain and spanned the acute and convalescent phases of COVID-19. The material from the prospective study consisted of cDNA or gDNA derived from T cells, B-cell-depleted T cells, or PBMCs. Deeply sampled blood TCRbeta repertoires from subjects exposed to, actively infected with, or recovered from COVID-19 were included in the dataset. The repertoires were made available in a free public database intended to serve as a resource for research on the immune response to SARS-CoV-2. The samples were drawn from two sources: the first 160 participants of the ongoing ImmuneRACE study, and 1,000 to 1,500 subjects contributed by 6 global collaborators. Sample metadata almost always included a de-identified subject ID, COVID-19 status, age in years and sex. Where available, HLA class I and class II types were taken from metadata supplied by the sample provider and were not determined by assay-based typing. Broad study findings and their caveats: How much clinical and demographic metadata was included differed by source and by participant, and the metadata was provided uncurated.

Participants in the prospective study were aged roughly 18 to 95 years, lived in 20 to 30 United States geographic areas, and enrolled through a virtual design. Cohort assignment in the prospective study relied on participant-reported clinical history from a screening survey and a study questionnaire. For ImmuneRACE Cohort 3, a participant was defined as recovered based on two consecutive negative NP/OP PCR tests, clearance by a healthcare professional, or resolution of symptoms. Each participant in the prospective study had whole blood, serum and a nasopharyngeal or oropharyngeal swab collected by mobile phlebotomists. Participants in the prospective study had the option to provide additional blood draws and questionnaires over a roughly 2-month period. Before DNA extraction, blood samples from the prospective study were shipped at room temperature or frozen. TCRbeta CDR3 regions were amplified from genomic DNA using the immunoSEQ Assay, a bias-controlled multiplex PCR. Under the source paper's analysis protocol: Nucleated cell counts per sample were estimated from amplification of reference gene primers within the assay. To quantify the absolute abundance of each unique TCRbeta CDR3 rearrangement, sequence reads were collapsed and filtered. For each sample, productive Simpson clonality was calculated as the square root of Simpson's diversity index over productive rearrangements. TCRdb holds this immuneACCESS table with in-frame rearrangements only. Some clones are missing; in checked studies, unresolved V genes explain under half, and the rest has no known cause. Clone size and V and J calls were adopted from that table, with D and trimming inferred from the DNA. The sample yields approximately 230,000 clones; 85% to 90% were counted once. The ten largest clones represent about 1.7% of the sample.

About this clone: Its cognate antigen has yet to be identified. No much larger clone exists at a distance of one base, and base qualities are not known.

Source material: PBMCs or T cells enriched from blood (not recorded which). This receptor was obtained from a man aged 40-49 years who had recovered from COVID-19.

The CDR3: CASSLRGTGGRTGELFF. At the DNA level, the sequence is TGTGCCAGCAGTTTGAGGGGAACAGGGGGAAGGACCGGGGAGCTGTTTTTT. The V gene is TRBV27 and the J gene is TRBJ2-2, and TRBD1 matches 8 of the central bases. Measured from the cysteine to the phenylalanine, the CDR3 is 17 residues long. Left in the record is the CDR3 DNA by itself, 51 bases read in frame from the first base. The germline V end is reduced by 3 bases and the J end by 5 bases; junction bases left unmatched: 11. The germline V gene (reference sequence) gives CDR1 as MNHEY and CDR2 as SMNVEV.